This T cell receptor beta chain was obtained from a study of blood T cell repertoires in COVID-19. Across the study: In each case, the material was cDNA or gDNA derived from T cells, B-cell-depleted T cells, or PBMCs.

V trimming: 4 bases; J trimming: 8 bases; junction bases outside the gene matches: 5. Germline V lookup: CDR1 SGHRS, CDR2 YFSETQ. The CDR3 spans 15 residues. It was within 2 weeks before study entry that exposed participants met a COVID-19 case. The assay was immunoSEQ multiplex PCR, and TCRdb's table has in-frame clones only and misses some. In the table there are 280,000 or so clones, approximately 89% of which are singletons. The TCR sequence derives from a woman in her 50s who had been exposed to COVID-19. The V and J genes are TRBV5-1 and TRBJ2-1; 14 bases fit TRBD2. Sequenced input: PBMCs or T cells enriched from blood (not recorded which). The CDR3 sequence is CASSIQGLAGDEQFF. The DNA for the CDR3 is TGCGCCAGCAGCATTCAGGGACTAGCGGGGGATGAGCAGTTCTTC. The variable domain in full, completed from reference TRBV5-1 and TRBJ2-1, reads KAGVTQTPRYLIKTRGQQVTLSCSPISGHRSVSWYQQTPGQGLQFLFEYFSETQRNKGNFPGRFSGRQFSNSRSEMNVSTLELGDSALYLCASSIQGLAGDEQFFGPGTRLTVL.